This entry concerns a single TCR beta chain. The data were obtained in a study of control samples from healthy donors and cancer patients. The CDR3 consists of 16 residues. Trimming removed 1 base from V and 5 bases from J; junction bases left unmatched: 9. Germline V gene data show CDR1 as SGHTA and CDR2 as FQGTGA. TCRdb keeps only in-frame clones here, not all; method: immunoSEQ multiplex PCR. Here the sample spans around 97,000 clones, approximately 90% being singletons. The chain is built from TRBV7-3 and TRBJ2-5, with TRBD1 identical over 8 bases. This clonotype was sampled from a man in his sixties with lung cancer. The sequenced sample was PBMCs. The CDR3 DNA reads TGTGCCAGCAGCTTAAAAATCGCAGGGGGCGGGGAGACCCAGTACTTC. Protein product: CASSLKIAGGGETQYF.